A selection of T cell receptor beta chains follows, all from one sample in a study of cytomegalovirus exposure and HLA in healthy donors. Sequencing was performed with immunoSEQ multiplex PCR; in TCRdb, only in-frame clones are kept and a portion is missing. The sample has more than 60,000 clones, approximately 96% seen once. Sequencing was performed on PBMCs. Receptor source: a woman between 18 and 30 years old in good health and CMV-seropositive. Both conserved end residues are part of each CDR3. The order of the fields is V gene, D gene, J gene, clone size, CDR3 protein, CDR3 DNA. The D gene is left open where the match is weak. Clone size is shown for a subset of rows, as once, few, many or a class of expanded clone.

TRBV10-2	NA	TRBJ2-2	NA	CASSDSAGELFF	TGCGCCAGCAGTGACAGTGCCGGGGAGCTGTTTTTT
TRBV4-1	TRBD2	TRBJ2-1	NA	CASSQAGTSGFSEQFF	TGCGCCAGCAGCCAAGCCGGGACTAGCGGGTTCAGTGAGCAGTTCTTC
TRBV6-1	NA	TRBJ2-7	NA	CASSEASAGANSYEQYF	TGTGCCAGCAGTGAAGCTAGTGCAGGGGCGAACTCCTACGAGCAGTACTTC
TRBV7-8	NA	TRBJ2-7	NA	CASSLGGGSYEQYF	TGTGCCAGCAGCTTAGGAGGGGGCTCCTACGAGCAGTACTTC
TRBV6-5	NA	TRBJ2-1	NA	CASSYRGTGLGEQFF	TGTGCCAGCAGTTACCGAGGGACTGGTTTGGGGGAGCAGTTCTTC
TRBV14	NA	TRBJ2-7	NA	CASSQSLRGEQYF	TGTGCCAGCAGCCAATCTTTACGGGGCGAGCAGTACTTC
TRBV6-5	TRBD1	TRBJ2-7	NA	CASSYSRDRGDEQYF	TGTGCCAGCAGTTACTCCCGGGACAGGGGCGACGAGCAGTACTTC
TRBV6-6	NA	TRBJ1-5	NA	CASSGAGENQPQHF	TGTGCCAGCAGCGGGGCAGGGGAGAATCAGCCCCAGCATTTT
TRBV10-1	TRBD2	TRBJ2-1	NA	CASSEGLAGTTYNEQFF	TGCGCCAGCAGTGAGGGACTAGCGGGGACCACCTACAATGAGCAGTTCTTC
TRBV7-6	NA	TRBJ2-1	NA	CASSRSGFDNEQFF	TGTGCCAGCAGCAGGAGCGGCTTTGACAATGAGCAGTTCTTC
TRBV2	NA	TRBJ1-1	NA	CASSSDSGLEAFF	TGTGCCAGCAGTTCGGACAGTGGGCTGGAAGCTTTCTTT
TRBV2	TRBD1	TRBJ1-5	NA	CASEDRGGQPQHF	TGTGCCAGCGAGGACAGGGGAGGCCAGCCCCAGCATTTT
TRBV2	TRBD2	TRBJ2-5	NA	CASSQLNPSGRAGTQYF	TGTGCCAGCAGCCAGCTGAATCCTAGCGGGAGGGCCGGGACCCAGTACTTC
TRBV19	NA	TRBJ2-7	NA	CASSIGSSYEQYF	TGTGCCAGTAGTATCGGGAGCTCCTACGAGCAGTACTTC
TRBV6-6	TRBD2	TRBJ2-1	once	CASTPSGSFYEQFF	TGTGCCAGCACCCCGAGCGGGAGTTTCTATGAGCAGTTCTTC
TRBV5-1	TRBD1	TRBJ2-7	few	CASSASGTGVEQYF	TGCGCCAGCAGCGCGTCCGGGACAGGGGTCGAGCAGTACTTC
TRBV19	NA	TRBJ2-1	few	CASSISGDMWSEQFF	TGTGCCAGTAGTATATCTGGGGACATGTGGAGTGAGCAGTTCTTC
TRBV28	NA	TRBJ2-1	NA	CASIAPGNFYNEQFF	TGTGCCAGCATTGCCCCCGGGAACTTTTACAATGAGCAGTTCTTC
TRBV9	TRBD1	TRBJ1-2	NA	CASSPQDREVSNYGYTF	TGTGCCAGCAGTCCTCAGGACAGGGAAGTATCGAACTATGGCTACACCTTC
TRBV7-8	NA	TRBJ2-7	NA	CASSSSRTGSSYEQYF	TGTGCCAGCAGCTCCTCGCGGACGGGGAGCTCCTACGAGCAGTACTTC
TRBV6-5	NA	TRBJ2-1	NA	CASSLNEQFF	TGTGCCAGCAGCCTCAATGAGCAGTTCTTC
TRBV30	NA	TRBJ1-1	few	CAWSGRAEAFF	TGTGCCTGGAGTGGGAGGGCTGAAGCTTTCTTT
TRBV14	TRBD1	TRBJ1-4	NA	CASSPRTGDVTNEKLFF	TGTGCCAGCAGCCCCCGGACAGGGGATGTAACTAATGAAAAACTGTTTTTT
TRBV28	NA	TRBJ1-5	NA	CASSPFGWTDFNQPQHF	TGTGCCAGCAGTCCCTTTGGTTGGACAGATTTCAATCAGCCCCAGCATTTT
TRBV28	NA	TRBJ2-7	NA	CASSLSPRKYEQYF	TGTGCCAGCAGTTTAAGCCCCAGGAAATACGAGCAGTACTTC
TRBV7-9	NA	TRBJ2-3	NA	CASSPPGGSADSTDTQYF	TGTGCCAGCAGCCCCCCTGGAGGGAGTGCCGATAGCACAGATACGCAGTATTTT
TRBV28	TRBD2	TRBJ2-1	NA	CASTQPPSGNDEQFF	TGTGCCAGCACCCAACCCCCTAGCGGGAACGATGAGCAGTTCTTC
TRBV18	NA	TRBJ1-2	NA	CASSPPGGGNYGYTF	TGTGCCAGCTCACCACCGGGAGGGGGAAACTATGGCTACACCTTC
TRBV7-3	TRBD1	TRBJ2-3	NA	CASSLTRGLSDTQYF	TGTGCCAGCAGCCTAACCAGGGGGCTCTCAGATACGCAGTATTTT
TRBV28	NA	TRBJ1-5	NA	CASSSSGGQPQHF	TGTGCCAGCAGCTCGTCCGGGGGTCAGCCCCAGCATTTT
TRBV27	NA	TRBJ2-1	NA	CASSSTDAGREFF	TGTGCCAGCAGTTCCACGGACGCAGGGCGAGAGTTCTTC
TRBV27	TRBD2	TRBJ2-5	NA	CASRNWTRRKDETQYF	TGTGCCAGCAGGAACTGGACTAGAAGGAAGGATGAGACCCAGTACTTC
TRBV19	NA	TRBJ1-5	once	CASSDHWASNQPQHF	TGTGCCAGTAGTGATCACTGGGCGAGCAATCAGCCCCAGCATTTT
TRBV28	NA	TRBJ1-2	NA	CASSLQGNYGYTF	TGTGCCAGCAGTTTGCAGGGTAACTATGGCTACACCTTC
TRBV5-1	NA	TRBJ1-2	NA	CASSLNGNGYTF	TGCGCCAGCAGCTTGAACGGGAATGGCTACACCTTC
TRBV7-3	NA	TRBJ2-5	once	CASSSGLKETQYF	TGTGCCAGCAGCTCCGGACTAAAAGAGACCCAGTACTTC
TRBV28	NA	TRBJ1-1	NA	CASSSSSGSRGMNTEAFF	TGTGCCAGCAGTTCCTCTTCGGGGTCACGGGGTATGAACACTGAAGCTTTCTTT
TRBV4-1	NA	TRBJ2-1	NA	CASSQRLAGVYEQFF	TGCGCCAGCAGCCAACGGCTGGCAGGTGTATATGAGCAGTTCTTC
TRBV30	NA	TRBJ1-3	NA	CAWDSKYF	TGTGCCTGGGACAGCAAATATTTT
TRBV6-5	TRBD2	TRBJ2-1	NA	CASSYDGRAGNEQFF	TGTGCCAGCAGTTACGACGGGAGGGCCGGAAATGAGCAGTTCTTC
TRBV5-1	TRBD1	TRBJ1-2	NA	CASSLGWTGDGYTF	TGCGCCAGCAGCTTGGGATGGACAGGGGACGGCTACACCTTC
TRBV11-3	NA	TRBJ2-7	NA	CASSLTFSYEQYF	TGTGCCAGCAGCTTAACATTCTCCTACGAGCAGTACTTC
TRBV6-5	TRBD1	TRBJ2-5	NA	CASNQQDRGQETQYF	TGTGCCAGCAATCAACAGGACAGGGGCCAAGAGACCCAGTACTTC
TRBV4-1	NA	TRBJ2-1	NA	CASSRTSTYNEQFF	TGCGCCAGCAGCCGCACCTCTACCTACAATGAGCAGTTCTTC
TRBV27	NA	TRBJ1-2	once	CASSFGNSNYGYTF	TGTGCCAGCAGTTTTGGCAATTCGAACTATGGCTACACCTTC
TRBV19	TRBD2	TRBJ2-1	once	CASAQLAWQQFF	TGTGCCAGTGCCCAACTAGCGTGGCAGCAGTTCTTC
TRBV6-5	TRBD1	TRBJ1-2	NA	CASSYTTGLLLDGYTF	TGTGCCAGCAGTTACACGACAGGGTTATTGTTGGATGGCTACACCTTC
TRBV20-1	NA	TRBJ1-2	NA	CSARAGDGYTF	TGCAGTGCTAGAGCAGGGGATGGCTACACCTTC
TRBV7-8	TRBD2	TRBJ2-1	NA	CASSPKASGFYYNEQFF	TGTGCCAGCAGCCCCAAAGCTAGCGGATTTTACTACAATGAGCAGTTCTTC
TRBV5-1	NA	TRBJ2-2	few	CASSRQDGATGELFF	TGCGCCAGCAGCCGACAGGACGGGGCAACCGGGGAGCTGTTTTTT
TRBV7-9	TRBD1	TRBJ2-7	NA	CASSRGRDSDSYEQYF	TGTGCCAGCAGCAGAGGCCGGGACAGCGACTCCTACGAGCAGTACTTC
TRBV30	TRBD2	TRBJ2-3	NA	CAWSGSGTDTQYF	TGTGCCTGGAGTGGTAGCGGGACAGATACGCAGTATTTT